Below are 6 T cell receptor beta chains sequenced from a single sample in a study of CD8 T cells in Susac syndrome. An amount of RNA that ranged from roughly 0.5 to 1 ug was reverse transcribed with random hexamers. TCRdb re-called the immunoSEQ multiplex PCR reads through MiXCR, storing one row per CDR3 protein. This repertoire shows some 250,000 distinct CDR3 sequences, 90% to 96% found once; its top ten account for around 0.093%. The sequencing sample was made of CD4+ T cells from PBMCs. These receptor sequences come from a human donor with Susac syndrome.

Written as DNA, the CDR3 is TGTGCCAGCAGTCCGGACAGTCTCTATGGCTACACCTTC. Protein product: CASSPDSLYGYTF. V and J are TRBV12-3 or TRBV12-4 and TRBJ1-2; perhaps TRBD1 as D (6 bases). The length of the CDR3 is 13 residues. V dropped 5 bases and J dropped 4 bases, with 11 bases sitting between them.

The chain combines TRBV29-1 with TRBJ1-1; D is possibly TRBD1 (6 bases). Germline V gene data show CDR1 as SQVTM and CDR2 as ANQGSEA. Trimming removed 7 bases from V and 6 bases from J, with 15 bases in between. The CDR3 is 12 amino acids. The CDR3: CSARTDRSEAFF. CDR3 DNA sequence: TGCAGCGCCCGGACAGATAGGTCTGAAGCTTTCTTT.

The V gene is TRBV30, the J gene TRBJ1-5, with D unclear. The CDR3 is 13 residues long. The V gene's germline CDR1 is GTSNPN and CDR2 SVGIG (reference sequence). Trimming shortened V by 1 base and J by 3 bases, and 7 bases separated the two germline ends. For the CDR3, the DNA is TGTGCCTGGAGTGCACGGTTCAATCAGCCCCAGCATTTT. Amino acid sequence: CAWSARFNQPQHF. Full variable domain (rest looked up from reference TRBV30 and TRBJ1-5): SQTIHQWPATLVQPVGSPLSLECTVEGTSNPNLYWYRQAAGRGLQLLFYSVGIGQISSEVPQNLSASRPQDRQFILSSKKLLLSDSGFYLCAWSARFNQPQHFGDGTRLSIL.

J is TRBJ2-3 and V is TRBV4-1, with TRBD2 identical over 10 bases. The CDR3 covers 19 residues. With 1 base clipped from V and 4 bases from J, the junction kept 14 bases outside the gene matches. In germline, CDR1 is MGHRA, CDR2 YSYEKL. Written as DNA, the CDR3 is TGCGCCAGCAGCCAAGCCCCCCTTGAGGTAGCGGGAGGATCAGATACGCAGTATTTT. This codes for CASSQAPLEVAGGSDTQYF.

The rearrangement links TRBV28 to TRBJ1-1; D is unresolved. The CDR3 runs to 14 residues. Germline CDR1 MDHEN, CDR2 SYDVKM. V was clipped by 5 bases and J by 0 bases, with 10 bases between them. CDR3 region: CASSPRRMNTEAFF. CDR3 coding DNA: TGTGCCAGCAGTCCAAGGAGGATGAACACTGAAGCTTTCTTT.

The V gene is TRBV27, the J gene TRBJ1-1; D unclear. The CDR3 spans 15 residues. Trimming shortened V by 3 bases and J by 5 bases, and 16 bases separated the two germline ends. Germline CDR1 is MNHEY and CDR2 is SMNVEV (reference sequence). The CDR3 region has the DNA TGTGCCAGCAGTTTCCTCAGTTCATTGCGAACTGAAGCTTTCTTT. Protein: CASSFLSSLRTEAFF.